This TCR beta chain is drawn from a study of blood T cell repertoires in COVID-19. Study information: PBMCs, B-cell-depleted T cells, or T cells provided the cDNA or gDNA that made up the material.

Trimming removed 4 bases from V and 5 bases from J, with 16 bases in between. The CDR3 runs 14 residues. The germline CDR1 and CDR2 sequences are SGHNT and YYREEE (reference sequence). TCRdb keeps only in-frame clones here, not all; method: immunoSEQ multiplex PCR. Of 200,000 to 250,000 clones in the sample, approximately 80% were seen once. Sequenced input: peripheral blood. The TCR was taken from an elderly woman with acute or convalescent COVID-19. The gene calls are TRBV5-4 and TRBJ2-7, with D possibly being TRBD1 (6 bases). CDR3 in amino acids: CASSPGQRKNEQYF. The CDR3 nucleotides are TGTGCCAGCAGCCCGGGACAAAGGAAGAACGAGCAGTACTTC.